This T cell receptor (beta chain) was recorded in a study of identifying expanded T cells in peripheral blood. Study-wide points: Roughly 2-week clone count variance significantly increased as total template count grew. Technical replicates showed about 1.2 changed clones; two weeks roughly 16; four weeks 19.

Only in-frame clones appear in the TCRdb table, and some are missing; sequencing was by immunoSEQ multiplex PCR. The top ten clones hold 17% of a sample with 100,000 or so clones, roughly 87% of them seen once. This CDR3 region has 15 residues. Germline CDR1 is SGDLS and CDR2 is YYNGEE. The V segment lost 0 bases and the J segment 3 bases; nucleotides outside the gene matches: 5. No infections or other immune events were documented during collection. Note on this clone: The antigen remains unidentified.

The sample taken for sequencing was blood. V is TRBV9 and J is TRBJ2-7; TRBD2 matches 8 bases. This receptor was taken from a person aged 18-69 years in good health. CDR3 sequence reads: CASSVGVAGLYEQYF. CDR3 nucleotide sequence: TGTGCCAGCAGCGTAGGGGTAGCGGGACTCTACGAGCAGTACTTC.